This T cell receptor beta chain came from a study of T cells in pancreatic ductal adenocarcinoma. Study results and limitations: No significant tumor-blood clonality difference; means were about 0.1 and 0.07.

This table comes from immunoSEQ multiplex PCR, and its TCRdb copy is limited to in-frame clones, with some not included. The table includes approximately 5,400 clones, about 70% detected once. The selected patients with pancreatic ductal adenocarcinoma had surgery but no neoadjuvant therapy. This CDR3 has 13 residues. V was pared by 5 bases and J by 9 bases, with 14 bases between. Germline-derived CDR1 and CDR2 are SGHNT and YENEEA. A remark on this clone: Antigen: not known.

The sample taken for sequencing was pancreatic tumor tissue. The receptor's source is a human donor with pancreatic ductal adenocarcinoma. The J gene is TRBJ2-1, the V gene TRBV11-3; perhaps TRBD2 as D (5 bases). DNA for the CDR3: TGTGCCAGCAGCCTTACGACTATTGGTGAGCAGTTCTTC. It yields the protein CASSLTTIGEQFF. The entire variable domain, with the rest obtained from reference TRBV11-3 and TRBJ2-1, is as follows: EAGVVQSPRYKIIEKKQPVAFWCNPISGHNTLYWYLQNLGQGPELLIRYENEEAVDDSQLPKDRFSAERLKGVDSTLKIQPAELGDSAVYLCASSLTTIGEQFFGPGTRLTVL.